The sequence of this T cell receptor beta chain was determined in a study of CD8+ T cells in alopecia areata (dated by TCRdb to between 2017 and 2018). For the wider study: In both human patients and the C3H/HeJ mouse model, the study applied high-throughput TCRbeta sequencing to look at T cell clonal expansion in alopecia areata. Scalp clonality was compared among normal scalp (n=4), patchy alopecia areata scalp (n=8), and alopecia totalis/universalis scalp (n=8). RNA was extracted with the PAXgene miRNA kit for fixed scalp, the miRNeasy kit for PBMCs, and the RNeasy kit for mouse skin. Human TCRbeta sequencing covered scalp tissue and sorted CD4+ and CD8+ peripheral blood T cells from patchy and totalis/universalis alopecia areata patients and healthy controls. immunoSEQ multiplex PCR using 35 Vbeta forward primers and 13 Jbeta reverse primers was used to amplify TCRbeta CDR3 regions.

From a lookup of the germline V gene, CDR1 and CDR2 are SGHTA and FQGTGA. At the junction V is shortened by 5 bases and J by 7 bases, with 14 bases in between. The CDR3 numbers 13 residues from cysteine through phenylalanine. The DNA shown is the 39-base CDR3, in frame from base 1. Summary of the overall study and its limitations: Compared with mice, TCR sequences shared between patients were less clear, possibly partly because of HLA diversity across the patient population. Unlike mouse skin, which is dominated by gammadelta T cells, normal human skin has resident alphabeta T cells that are also sequenced, and this complicates analysis of the scalp TCR repertoire. Compared with normal scalp, lesional scalp had higher clonality and more expanded CD8+ clones, particularly in alopecia totalis/universalis, a pattern that suggests antigenic drive.

Lesional scalp punch biopsies and peripheral blood were collected from alopecia areata patients. After PBMCs were isolated by density centrifugation and stained for CD3, CD4 and CD8, a FACSAria was used to sort CD4+ and CD8+ T cells. The untreated alopecia areata patients were recruited through a multicenter biomarker study. Blood CD8+ T cells from 4 to 6 biomarker-study patients were further sorted into NKG2D-low and NKG2D-high fractions. The library was produced with the immunoSEQ multiplex PCR assay. For TCR sequencing, RNA was extracted from every sample and reverse transcribed into cDNA to serve as template. First-strand cDNA was synthesized with SuperScript III using a 2:1 mix of oligo-dT and random hexamers. Amplification bias was assessed with a synthetic immune receptor repertoire, and residual bias was removed computationally. As for how the authors treated the data: Raw reads were preprocessed for error removal, and CDR3 was defined according to IMGT conventions as running from the conserved cysteine to phenylalanine. To get clonality, Shannon entropy was normalized by log2 of the number of productive unique TCRs and the result was subtracted from 1. Whether each scalp clone was CD4 or CD8 was inferred by checking scalp TCRbeta sequences against the CD4 and CD8 repertoires from sorted blood. The immuneACCESS repertoire file appears here via TCRdb, limited to in-frame rearrangements. These files lack a portion of the clones; in checked studies, under half of the deficit traces to unresolved V genes, and the cause of the others is not known. From that table come the V and J calls and clone size; the DNA was used to work out D and trimming. The sample data list about 110,000 clones, and approximately 61% of these were observed just once. Roughly 25% of the sample belongs to the ten largest clones.

As for this clone: Its cognate antigen has yet to be identified. No much larger clone exists at a distance of one base, and base qualities are not known.

This TCR derives from a human donor with alopecia areata. Specimen: NKG2D-low CD8+ T cells sorted from blood. The label giving this sample's cell subset or site can be read as: sorted CD8+ NKG2D-low blood T cells. The rearranged segments are TRBV7-3 and TRBJ1-2; the best D guess is TRBD1, with 6 bases matching. The bases read TGTGCCAGCAGCGGCGGGGGGCTCTCTGGCTACACCTTC. This sequence encodes CASSGGGLSGYTF.